The 26 T cell receptor beta chains listed next were all sequenced from one sample in a study of metastatic and nonmetastatic thyroid tumors. With MiXCR, TCRdb called clones anew from the PCR reads. Among about 21,000 clones, more than 25% were seen once, and the ten largest hold roughly a fifth. All patients were treatment-naive before thyroid surgery. The sequenced sample was blood. Receptors were obtained from a female donor with papillary thyroid cancer or a benign thyroid nodule (not recorded which). Some clones in this sample may be carry-over from other donors' samples.

This clone was seen repeatedly, ten times or more. An end of the junction differs from the germline gene, which may be a read error. The genes are TRBV7-2 and TRBJ2-1; 8 nucleotides match TRBD1. Germline assignment: CDR1 SGHTA and CDR2 FQGNSA. This CDR3 spans 16 amino acids. The CDR3 protein is CASSGRDRRTYNEQLF. The CDR3 DNA follows: TGTGCCAGCAGCGGACGGGACAGGCGAACCTACAATGAGCAGCTCTTC.

The J gene is TRBJ2-7, the V gene TRBV11-2, with 11 bases aligning to TRBD2. Germline V gene data show CDR1 as SGHAT and CDR2 as FQNNGV. The CDR3 runs 16 residues. V gave up 5 bases and J gave up 3 bases; unmatched junction bases: 9. CDR3 in DNA: TGTGCCAGCAGCCCCGGGCTAGCGGGAGGAGGCTACGAGCAGTACTTC. The encoded protein is CASSPGLAGGGYEQYF. Combining the CDR3 with reference TRBV11-2 and TRBJ2-7 gives the whole variable domain EAGVAQSPRYKIIEKRQSVAFWCNPISGHATLYWYQQILGQGPKLLIQFQNNGVVDDSQLPKDRFSAERLKGVDSTLKIQPAKLEDSAVYLCASSPGLAGGGYEQYFGPGTRLTVT.

In its sample, this clone was seen many times. The V gene is TRBV4-2, the J gene TRBJ1-1, with TRBD1 identical over 7 bases. J gave up 3 bases and V 4 bases, and 5 bases lay outside the gene matches. Germline loops: CDR1 LGHNA, CDR2 YNFKEQ. This CDR3 has 14 amino acids. CDR3 amino acids: CASSRTQGDTEAFF. DNA of the CDR3: TGTGCCAGCAGCCGAACCCAGGGGGACACTGAAGCTTTCTTT.

This clone has a count of ten or more. V and J are TRBV7-2 and TRBJ2-3; the match to TRBD2 covers 16 bases. CDR3 length: 17 amino acids. The V gene end was trimmed by 5 bases and the J gene end by 5 bases; junction bases not matched to a gene: 7. Germline loops: CDR1 SGHTA, CDR2 FQGNSA. CDR3 nucleotide sequence: TGTGCCAGCAGCCCCGGGACTAGCGGGAGGGCCTTAGATACGCAGTATTTT. Its translation is CASSPGTSGRALDTQYF.

For this clone: Its ends do not fully match the called genes, so a read error is possible. The sample holds other DNA sequences that translate to the same CDR3. The rearrangement joins TRBV15 to TRBJ2-3; D is unclear. Germline V gives CDR1 LNHNV, CDR2 YYDKDF (reference sequence). There are 16 residues in the CDR3. CDR3 residues: CATSRDNWGTTDTQYF. CDR3 bases: TGTGCCACCAGCAGAGATAATTGGGGAACCACAGATACTCAGTATTTT.

The chain couples TRBV7-9 to TRBJ1-2; possible D gene TRBD1, 5 bases. Germline V lookup: CDR1 SEHNR, CDR2 FQNEAQ (reference sequence). The V gene lost 4 bases and the J gene lost 0 bases, with 9 bases spanning the gap. CDR3 length: 14 residues. The CDR3: CASSSRVTNYGYTF. The CDR3 DNA follows: TGTGCCAGCAGCTCCAGGGTAACTAACTATGGCTACACCTTC.

By share, this clone counts as medium-sized. The chain combines TRBV24-1 with TRBJ2-1, with 10 nucleotides matching TRBD1. V was pared by 3 bases and J by 7 bases, with 8 bases of the junction left unmatched. CDR3 length: 16 amino acids. Per the germline V gene, CDR1 is KGHDR and CDR2 is SFDVKD. CDR3 region: CATSDLPGQGLNEQFF. The CDR3 nucleotides are TGTGCCACCAGTGATCTTCCGGGACAGGGGCTAAATGAGCAGTTCTTC.

This clone was recorded at least ten times. The chain carries TRBV3-1 and TRBJ1-2; D may be TRBD1 (5 bases). There are 15 residues in the CDR3. The germline V gene has CDR1 LGHDT and CDR2 YNNKEL (reference sequence). V was pared by 0 bases and J by 4 bases, with 12 bases between. The CDR3 spells CASSQDWGRSYGYTF. Written as DNA, the CDR3 is TGTGCCAGCAGCCAAGATTGGGGACGGAGCTATGGCTACACCTTC.

A word on this clone: Sequence at one end of the junction differs from germline and may be a read error. J is TRBJ1-1 and V is TRBV7-2; D unclear. There are 13 residues in the CDR3. Germline loops: CDR1 SGHTA, CDR2 FQGNSA. This CDR3 is CASSFVVNTDAFF. The DNA for the CDR3 is TGTGCCAGCAGCTTTGTCGTCAACACTGATGCTTTCTTT.

Turning to this clone: Germline is not matched at one junction end, which may reflect a read error. The CDR3 sequence: CDSSIREQGLNTEAFF. The CDR3, as DNA: TGTGACAGCTCAATACGTGAACAGGGGTTGAACACTGAAGCTTTCTTT. This rearrangement joins TRBV18 to TRBJ1-1; 7 bases fit TRBD1. This CDR3 contains 16 residues. Per the germline V gene, CDR1 is KGHSH and CDR2 is LQKENI.

This clone has just a few counts. A junction boundary mismatches the germline segment, possibly from a read error. The V call is TRBV6-2 or TRBV6-3, the J call TRBJ2-7; 12 positions agree with TRBD1. Germline lookup yields CDR1 MNHEY and CDR2 SVGEGT. CDR3 length equals 14 residues. The CDR3 reads CASSRAGTGGEHYF. In DNA form, the CDR3 reads TGTGCCAGCAGTCGTGCCGGGACAGGGGGCGAGCATTACTTC.

This clone was seen many times. The gene calls are TRBV4-2 and TRBJ2-3, with D perhaps TRBD1 or TRBD2 (6 bases each). Between the trimmed V and J ends, which lost 3 bases and 0 bases, there was a span of 13 bases. Germline CDR1 LGHNA, CDR2 YNFKEQ. The CDR3 is made up of 16 amino acids. The CDR3 region is CASSHVGGSSTDTQYF. CDR3 DNA: TGTGCCAGCAGCCACGTGGGGGGCTCTAGCACAGATACGCAGTATTTT.

The chain links TRBV5-1 to TRBJ2-1; no clear D gene. Germline V gives CDR1 SGHRS, CDR2 YFSETQ. The CDR3 runs to 13 residues. Trimming shortened V by 0 bases and J by 10 bases, and 11 bases separated the two germline ends. As DNA, the CDR3 is TGCGCCAGCAGCTTGGAGCGTACAATGGAGCAGTTCTTC. Protein sequence: CASSLERTMEQFF.

This clone was observed at least ten times. V gene TRBV2 combines with J gene TRBJ1-6; D is uncertain. The CDR3 has 11 amino acids. Germline CDR1 and CDR2: SNHLY and FYNNEI. With 6 bases removed from V and 11 bases from J, the gap between germline ends came to 8 bases. CDR3 region: CASRAKPPLHF. The CDR3 nucleotides are TGTGCCAGCAGAGCGAAGCCACCCCTCCACTTT.

The chain couples TRBV30 to TRBJ2-7; 7 bases are shared with TRBD2. Trimming took 7 bases from V and 3 from J; bases not matched to a gene: 6. This CDR3 has 12 residues. CDR1 is GTSNPN, CDR2 SVGIG, per germline (reference sequence). CDR3 amino acids: CAFAGGGYEQYF. The CDR3 bases are TGTGCCTTCGCCGGCGGGGGCTACGAGCAGTACTTC.

This clone was seen many times. The chain links TRBV27 to TRBJ2-7, with TRBD1 matching over 12 bases. V lost 5 bases to trimming and J lost 4 bases; unmatched junction nucleotides: 9. In germline, CDR1 is MNHEY, CDR2 SMNVEV (reference sequence). This CDR3 comprises 16 residues. The CDR3 reads CASSPRDRGQIYEQYF. As DNA, the CDR3 is TGTGCCAGCAGTCCTAGGGACAGGGGGCAAATTTACGAGCAGTACTTC.

A remark on this clone: The germline gene is not matched at one end of the junction; a read error may be the cause. The chain is built from TRBV10-3 and TRBJ2-6, with D uncertain. CDR1 is ENHRY and CDR2 is SYGVKD in the germline V gene. This CDR3 is built from 15 residues. CDR3 residues: CAICERASGANVLTF. The CDR3, as DNA: TGTGCCATCTGTGAAAGGGCCTCTGGGGCCAACGTCCTGACTTTC.

This clone is classed as medium-sized. V is TRBV4-3 and J is TRBJ2-7; D remains ambiguous. V lost 0 bases and J lost 4, with 10 bases in between. The CDR3 spans 14 residues. The V gene's germline CDR1 is LGHNA and CDR2 YSLEER. The CDR3 protein is CASSQDFSGYEQYF. CDR3 DNA: TGCGCCAGCAGCCAAGATTTCTCCGGTTACGAGCAGTACTTC.

By share, this clone ranks as medium-sized. This chain uses TRBV20-1 with TRBJ1-5, with a tentative D call TRBD1 (6 bases). Trimming left V 3 bases short and J 2 bases short, with 14 bases between. Germline loops: CDR1 DFQATT, CDR2 SNEGSKA (reference sequence). This CDR3 has 15 amino acids. In nucleotides, the CDR3 is TGCAGTGCTAGCAAGGGCAGGGGAGGCAATCAGCCCCAGCATTTT. This gives the protein CSASKGRGGNQPQHF.

The chain employs TRBV7-8 and TRBJ1-1, with 9 bases that match TRBD1. Germline V lookup: CDR1 SGHVS, CDR2 FQNEAQ. V was pared by 6 bases and J by 7 bases, with 6 bases of the junction left unmatched. This CDR3 contains 13 residues. CDR3 loop: CASSFDRGNEAFF. The CDR3 nucleotides are TGTGCCAGCAGTTTCGACAGGGGGAATGAAGCTTTCTTT.

This clone has ten or more counts. Being one base from a much bigger clone, this may be a read error. The chain combines TRBV28 with TRBJ2-1; TRBD2 agrees at 8 bases. Germline values: CDR1 MDHEN, CDR2 SYDVKM. The CDR3 is 16 residues long. The chain's CDR3 is CASSLLAGSPYSEQFF. The CDR3 DNA reads TGTGCCAGCAGTTTGCTAGCGGGTAGCCCGTACAGTGAGCAGTTCTTC. Full variable domain (remainder filled in from reference TRBV28 and TRBJ2-1): DVKVTQSSRYLVKRTGEKVFLECVQDMDHENMFWYRQDPGLGLRLIYFSYDVKMKEKGDIPEGYSVSREKKERFSLILESASTNQTSMYLCASSLLAGSPYSEQFFGPGTRLTVL.

This clone was seen at least ten times. The chain is built from TRBV5-4 and TRBJ1-1; D ambiguous. V was clipped by 2 bases and J by 5 bases, with 16 bases between them. Germline-derived CDR1 and CDR2 are SGHNT and YYREEE (reference sequence). This CDR3 comprises 15 residues. CDR3 residues: CASSFPRVGGTEAFF. The CDR3 DNA reads TGTGCCAGCAGCTTCCCCCGGGTCGGAGGTACTGAAGCTTTCTTT.

The gene calls are TRBV7-8 and TRBJ2-1; perhaps TRBD1 as D (5 bases). Germline CDR1 and CDR2: SGHVS and FQNEAQ. There are 12 residues in the CDR3. With 2 bases removed from V and 7 bases from J, the gap between germline ends came to 6 bases. The CDR3 DNA is TGTGCCAGCAGCTTAACAGGTAATGAGCAGTTCTTC. This encodes CASSLTGNEQFF.

Worth noting for this clone: The junction and the germline gene differ at one end; a read error may be behind it. The chain combines TRBV11-2 with TRBJ2-1, with D maybe TRBD1 (5 bases). Germline V gene lookup returns CDR1 SGHAT and CDR2 FQNNGV. The CDR3 has 18 residues. This CDR3 reads CASTEVDSPGIILNEQFF. CDR3 in DNA: TGTGCCAGCACCGAAGTCGACTCCCCAGGGATAATTCTTAATGAGCAGTTCTTT.

This clone was observed at least ten times. The chain joins TRBV18 to TRBJ1-2; weak D call: TRBD1 (5 bases). CDR3 length: 15 amino acids. V was shortened by 3 bases and J by 10 bases, with 21 bases between the two germline ends. CDR1 is KGHSH, CDR2 LQKENI, per germline. CDR3 DNA sequence: TGTGCCAGCTCACCCACGATAATCGGGGCCTCAGACTACACCTTC. Translation: CASSPTIIGASDYTF.

This chain uses TRBV27 with TRBJ2-1; 9 bases match TRBD1. Germline lookup yields CDR1 MNHEY and CDR2 SMNVEV (reference sequence). With 6 bases clipped from V and 5 bases from J, the junction kept 11 bases outside the gene matches. This CDR3 comprises 16 residues. The CDR3 region is CASRPFRDRADNEQFF. In DNA form, the CDR3 reads TGTGCCAGCAGGCCATTCCGGGACAGGGCCGACAATGAGCAGTTCTTC.